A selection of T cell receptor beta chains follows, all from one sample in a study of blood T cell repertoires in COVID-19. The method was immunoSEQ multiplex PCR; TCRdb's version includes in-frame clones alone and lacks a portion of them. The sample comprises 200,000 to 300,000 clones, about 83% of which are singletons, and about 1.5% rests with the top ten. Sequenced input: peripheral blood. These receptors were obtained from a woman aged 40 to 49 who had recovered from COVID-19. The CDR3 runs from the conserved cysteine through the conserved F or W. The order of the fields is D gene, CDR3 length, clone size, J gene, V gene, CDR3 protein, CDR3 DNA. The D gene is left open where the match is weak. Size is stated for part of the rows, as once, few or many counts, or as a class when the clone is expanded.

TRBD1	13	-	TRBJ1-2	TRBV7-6	CASSFQGAHGYTF	TGTGCCAGCAGCTTCCAGGGGGCGCATGGCTACACCTTC
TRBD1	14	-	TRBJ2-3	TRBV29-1	CSVLGDRGGDTQYF	TGCAGCGTTTTGGGGGACAGGGGAGGAGATACGCAGTATTTT
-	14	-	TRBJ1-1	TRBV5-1	CASSLEGRDTEAFF	TGCGCCAGCAGCTTGGAAGGGAGGGACACTGAAGCTTTCTTT
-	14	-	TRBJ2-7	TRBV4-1	CASSQVGQLYEQYF	TGCGCCAGCAGCCAAGTTGGGCAGCTCTACGAGCAGTACTTC
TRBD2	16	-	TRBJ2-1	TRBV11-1	CASSLPASGDYNEQFF	TGTGCCAGCAGCTTACCCGCTAGCGGGGATTACAATGAGCAGTTCTTC
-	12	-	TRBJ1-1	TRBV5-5	CASGRVFTEAFF	TGTGCCAGCGGTCGGGTGTTCACTGAAGCTTTCTTT
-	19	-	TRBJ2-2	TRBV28	CASSIIPQTGRENTGELFF	TGTGCCAGCAGCATAATCCCCCAAACGGGTCGGGAAAACACCGGGGAGCTGTTTTTT
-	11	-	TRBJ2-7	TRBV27	CASITGNEQYF	TGTGCCAGCATTACGGGGAACGAGCAGTACTTC
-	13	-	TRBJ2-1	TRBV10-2	CASSESKGNEQFF	TGCGCCAGCAGTGAGTCGAAGGGGAATGAGCAGTTCTTC
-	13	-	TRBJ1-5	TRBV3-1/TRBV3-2	CASSQAQNQPQHF	TGTGCCAGCAGCCAAGCTCAGAATCAGCCCCAGCATTTT
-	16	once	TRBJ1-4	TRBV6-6	CASIPGWSPTNEKLFF	TGTGCCAGCATACCCGGGTGGAGCCCAACTAATGAAAAACTGTTTTTT
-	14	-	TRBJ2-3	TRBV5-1	CASSVDPSGDTQYF	TGCGCCAGCAGCGTGGACCCCTCCGGTGATACGCAGTATTTT
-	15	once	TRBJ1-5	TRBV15	CATSRDRAGLQPQHF	TGTGCCACCAGCAGAGATCGGGCAGGGCTTCAGCCCCAGCATTTT
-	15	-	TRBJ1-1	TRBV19	CASKVQAPMNTEAFF	TGTGCCAGTAAAGTACAGGCTCCCATGAACACTGAAGCTTTCTTT
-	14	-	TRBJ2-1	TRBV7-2	CASSLAPDYNEQFF	TGTGCCAGCAGCTTAGCCCCAGACTACAATGAGCAGTTCTTC
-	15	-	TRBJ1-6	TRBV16	CASSQQWKGASPLHF	TGTGCCAGCAGCCAACAGTGGAAAGGGGCCTCACCCCTCCACTTT
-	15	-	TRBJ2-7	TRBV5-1	CASSIEQGYYYEQYF	TGCGCCAGCAGCATAGAACAGGGATACTACTACGAGCAGTACTTC
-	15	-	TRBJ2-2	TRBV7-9	CASSNDRQNTGELFF	TGTGCCAGCAGCAACGACAGGCAGAACACCGGGGAGCTGTTTTTT
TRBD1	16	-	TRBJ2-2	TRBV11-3	CASSLTGQGFTGELFF	TGTGCCAGCAGCTTAACGGGACAGGGTTTCACCGGGGAGCTGTTTTTT
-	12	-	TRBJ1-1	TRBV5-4	CASSFPQGEAFF	TGTGCCAGCAGCTTTCCTCAGGGTGAAGCTTTCTTT
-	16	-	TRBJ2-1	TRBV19	CASSKSGRFPYNEQFF	TGTGCCAGTAGTAAGAGCGGACGGTTTCCCTACAATGAGCAGTTCTTC
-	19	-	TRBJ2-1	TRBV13	CASSLGMVHGESSYNEQFF	TGTGCCAGCAGCTTAGGCATGGTTCATGGAGAAAGCTCCTACAATGAGCAGTTCTTC
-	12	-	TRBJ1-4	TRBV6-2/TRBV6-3	CASSLQWEKLFF	TGTGCCAGCAGTTTACAGTGGGAAAAACTGTTTTTT
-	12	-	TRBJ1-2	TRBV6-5	CASRSGVGGYTF	TGTGCCAGCAGATCAGGGGTCGGAGGCTACACCTTC
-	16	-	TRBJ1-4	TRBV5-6	CASSLVHTTTNEKLFF	TGTGCCAGCAGCTTGGTACACACTACCACTAATGAAAAACTGTTTTTT
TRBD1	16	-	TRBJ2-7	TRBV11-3	CASSLRLGQGAYEQYF	TGTGCCAGCAGCTTAAGGTTGGGACAGGGGGCCTACGAGCAGTACTTC
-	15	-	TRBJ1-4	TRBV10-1	CASSEEGRGWEKLFF	TGCGCCAGCAGTGAGGAGGGCAGGGGATGGGAAAAACTGTTTTTT
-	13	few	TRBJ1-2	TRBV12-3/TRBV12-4	CASSLSNNYGYTF	TGTGCCAGCAGTTTGAGCAATAACTATGGCTACACCTTC
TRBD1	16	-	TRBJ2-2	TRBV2	CASSEEGQEFTGELFF	TGTGCCAGCAGTGAAGAGGGACAGGAGTTCACCGGGGAGCTGTTTTTT
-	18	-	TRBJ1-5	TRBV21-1	CASSKEGGQTNSNQPQHF	TGTGCCAGCAGCAAAGAAGGCGGACAGACAAATAGCAATCAGCCCCAGCATTTT
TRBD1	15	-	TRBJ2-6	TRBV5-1	CASSRDSSGANVLTF	TGCGCCAGCAGCAGGGACAGCTCTGGGGCCAACGTCCTGACTTTC
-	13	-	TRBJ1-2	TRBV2	CASNNNPNYGYTF	TGTGCCAGCAACAACAACCCTAACTATGGCTACACCTTC
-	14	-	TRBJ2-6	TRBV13	CASSLLFGANVLTF	TGTGCCAGCAGCCTTCTTTTTGGGGCCAACGTCCTGACTTTC
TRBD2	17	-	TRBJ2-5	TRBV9	CASSSRLGTSGEETQYF	TGTGCCAGCAGCTCCCGTTTGGGGACTAGCGGGGAAGAGACCCAGTACTTC
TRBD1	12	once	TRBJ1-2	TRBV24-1	CATSDGQGGYTF	TGTGCCACCAGTGATGGACAGGGTGGCTACACCTTC
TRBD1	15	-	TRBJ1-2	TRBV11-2	CASSISTGPYYGYTF	TGTGCCAGCAGCATCTCGACAGGGCCCTACTATGGCTACACCTTC
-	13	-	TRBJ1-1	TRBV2	CASKSDMNTEAFF	TGTGCCAGCAAGTCAGATATGAACACTGAAGCTTTCTTT
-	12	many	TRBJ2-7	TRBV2	CASSGESYEQYF	TGTGCCAGCAGTGGAGAATCCTACGAGCAGTACTTC
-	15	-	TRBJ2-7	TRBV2	CASSERPGDWYEQYF	TGTGCCAGCAGTGAAAGGCCAGGGGATTGGTACGAGCAGTACTTC
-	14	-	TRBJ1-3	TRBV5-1	CASSLLSSGNTIYF	TGCGCCAGCAGCTTGCTGAGCTCTGGAAACACCATATATTTT